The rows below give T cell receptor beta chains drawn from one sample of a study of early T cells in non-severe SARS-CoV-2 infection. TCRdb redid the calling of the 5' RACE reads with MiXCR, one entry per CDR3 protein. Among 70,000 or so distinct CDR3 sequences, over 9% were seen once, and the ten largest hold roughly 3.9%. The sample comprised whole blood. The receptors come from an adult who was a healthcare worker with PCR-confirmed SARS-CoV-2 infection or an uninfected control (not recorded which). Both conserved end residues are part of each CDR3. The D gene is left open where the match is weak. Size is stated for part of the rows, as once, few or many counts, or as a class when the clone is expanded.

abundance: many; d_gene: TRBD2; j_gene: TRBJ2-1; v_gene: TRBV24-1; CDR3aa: CATSDPREGGNEQFF; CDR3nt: TGTGCCACCAGTGATCCACGGGAGGGAGGCAATGAGCAGTTCTTC
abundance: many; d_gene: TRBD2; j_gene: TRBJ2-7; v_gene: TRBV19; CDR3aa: CASSSTSGRQYEQYF; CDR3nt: TGTGCCAGTAGTTCGACTAGCGGGAGACAGTACGAGCAGTACTTC
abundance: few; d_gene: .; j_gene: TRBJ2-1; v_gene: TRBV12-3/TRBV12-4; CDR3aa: CASSERNEQFF; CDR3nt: TGTGCCAGCAGCGAAAGGAATGAGCAGTTCTTC
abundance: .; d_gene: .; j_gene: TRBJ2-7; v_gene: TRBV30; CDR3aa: CAWLSGERNSYEQYF; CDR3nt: TGTGCCTGGCTGTCTGGGGAGAGGAACTCCTACGAGCAGTACTTC
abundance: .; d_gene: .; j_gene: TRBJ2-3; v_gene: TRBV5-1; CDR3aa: CASRPDKDTQYF; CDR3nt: TGCGCCAGCAGGCCCGACAAAGATACGCAGTATTTT
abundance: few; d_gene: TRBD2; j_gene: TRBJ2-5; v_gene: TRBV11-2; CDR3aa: CASSLGLAVTQETQYF; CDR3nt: TGTGCCAGCAGCTTAGGACTAGCGGTAACCCAAGAGACCCAGTACTTC
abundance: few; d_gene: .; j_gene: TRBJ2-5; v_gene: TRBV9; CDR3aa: CASSVGVSLETQYF; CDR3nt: TGTGCCAGCAGCGTAGGGGTCAGCCTAGAGACCCAGTACTTC
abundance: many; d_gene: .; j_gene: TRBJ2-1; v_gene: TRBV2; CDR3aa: CASSEQASSYNEQFF; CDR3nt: TGTGCCAGCAGTGAACAAGCGTCTTCCTACAATGAGCAGTTCTTC
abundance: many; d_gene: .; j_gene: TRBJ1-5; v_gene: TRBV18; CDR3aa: CASSPSTGDQPQHF; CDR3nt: TGTGCCAGCTCACCATCCACGGGTGATCAGCCCCAGCATTTT
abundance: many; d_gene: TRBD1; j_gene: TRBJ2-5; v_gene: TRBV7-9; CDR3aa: CASRPGTGYQETQYF; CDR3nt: TGTGCCAGCAGACCCGGGACAGGGTACCAAGAGACCCAGTACTTC
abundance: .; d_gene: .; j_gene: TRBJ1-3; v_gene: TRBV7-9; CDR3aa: CAIGSRGPRGNTIYF; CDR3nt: TGTGCCATCGGGTCCCGGGGGCCAAGGGGAAACACCATATATTTT
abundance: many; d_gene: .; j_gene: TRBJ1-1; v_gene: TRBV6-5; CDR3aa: CASSLQKNTEAFF; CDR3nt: TGTGCCAGCAGTCTACAGAAGAACACTGAAGCTTTCTTT
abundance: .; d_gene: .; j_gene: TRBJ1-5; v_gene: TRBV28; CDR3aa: CASSFNFNQPQHF; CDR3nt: TGTGCCAGCAGTTTTAACTTTAATCAGCCCCAGCATTTT
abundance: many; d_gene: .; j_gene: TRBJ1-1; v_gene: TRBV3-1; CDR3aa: CASSPRLGRRTEAFF; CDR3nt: TGTGCCAGCAGCCCCAGACTCGGGCGGAGAACTGAAGCTTTCTTT
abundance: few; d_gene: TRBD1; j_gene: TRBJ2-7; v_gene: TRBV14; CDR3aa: CASSLGQGFAEQYF; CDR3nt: TGTGCCAGCAGCCTCGGACAGGGCTTCGCCGAGCAGTACTTC
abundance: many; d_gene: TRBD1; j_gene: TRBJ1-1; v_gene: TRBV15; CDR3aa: CATSTDRLNTEAFF; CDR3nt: TGTGCCACCAGCACGGACAGGCTGAACACTGAAGCTTTCTTT
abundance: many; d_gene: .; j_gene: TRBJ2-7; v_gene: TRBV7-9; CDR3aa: CASSLRATVREQYF; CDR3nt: TGTGCCAGCAGCTTACGGGCCACGGTACGGGAGCAGTACTTC
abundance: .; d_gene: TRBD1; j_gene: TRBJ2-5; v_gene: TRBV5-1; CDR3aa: CASSITGAQETQYF; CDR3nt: TGCGCCAGCAGCATTACAGGGGCCCAAGAGACCCAGTACTTC
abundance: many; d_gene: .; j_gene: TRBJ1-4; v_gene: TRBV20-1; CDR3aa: CSARPHTRSPRNEKLFF; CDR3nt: TGCAGTGCTAGACCCCACACCCGCAGTCCCCGGAATGAAAAACTGTTTTTT
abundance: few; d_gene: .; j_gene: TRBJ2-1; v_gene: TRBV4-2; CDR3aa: CASSVDHEQFF; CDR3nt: TGTGCCAGCAGCGTAGATCATGAGCAGTTCTTC
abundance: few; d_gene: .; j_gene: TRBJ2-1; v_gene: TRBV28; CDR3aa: CASSSRLRGHEQFF; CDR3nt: TGTGCCAGCAGTTCCCGCCTCAGGGGTCATGAGCAGTTCTTC
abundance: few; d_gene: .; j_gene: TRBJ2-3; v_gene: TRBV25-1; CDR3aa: CASSPHFEVLGSTQYF; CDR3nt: TGTGCCAGCAGTCCACATTTCGAGGTCCTAGGGAGTACGCAGTATTTT
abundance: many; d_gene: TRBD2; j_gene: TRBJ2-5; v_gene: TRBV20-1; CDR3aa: CSAHPYPLAERQETQYF; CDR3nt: TGCAGTGCTCACCCTTACCCCCTAGCGGAGCGGCAAGAGACCCAGTACTTC
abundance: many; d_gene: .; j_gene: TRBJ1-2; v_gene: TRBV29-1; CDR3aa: CSVADLYGYTF; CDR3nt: TGCAGCGTTGCTGACCTTTATGGCTACACCTTC
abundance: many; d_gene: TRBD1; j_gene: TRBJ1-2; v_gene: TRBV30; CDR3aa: CAWTGGYGYTF; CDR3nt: TGTGCCTGGACAGGGGGCTATGGCTACACCTTC
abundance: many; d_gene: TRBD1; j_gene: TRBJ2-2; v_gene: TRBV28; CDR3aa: CASSFPGQGRTGELFF; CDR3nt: TGTGCCAGCAGTTTTCCTGGACAGGGCCGGACCGGGGAGCTGTTTTTT
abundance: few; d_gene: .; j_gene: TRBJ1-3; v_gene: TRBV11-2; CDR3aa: CASSILAGNTIYF; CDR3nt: TGTGCCAGCAGCATACTAGCCGGAAACACCATATATTTT
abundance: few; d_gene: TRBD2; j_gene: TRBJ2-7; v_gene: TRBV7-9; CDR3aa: CASSSGTSGPYEQYF; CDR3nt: TGTGCCAGCAGTTCCGGGACTAGCGGGCCCTACGAGCAGTACTTC
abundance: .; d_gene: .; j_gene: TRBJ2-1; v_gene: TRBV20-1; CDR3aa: CSAPPRTSYNEQFF; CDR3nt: TGCAGTGCCCCCCCGCGGACCTCCTACAATGAGCAGTTCTTC
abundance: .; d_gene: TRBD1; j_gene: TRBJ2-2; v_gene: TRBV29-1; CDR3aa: CSVGGVGELFF; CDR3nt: TGCAGCGTAGGGGGCGTCGGGGAGCTGTTTTTT
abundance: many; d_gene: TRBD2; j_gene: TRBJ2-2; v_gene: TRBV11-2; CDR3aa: CAHRDYNTGELFF; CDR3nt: TGTGCCCACCGGGACTATAACACCGGGGAGCTGTTTTTT
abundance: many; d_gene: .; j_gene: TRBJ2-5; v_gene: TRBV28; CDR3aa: CASSLSIAVETQYF; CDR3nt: TGTGCCAGCAGTTTATCCATAGCGGTAGAGACCCAGTACTTC
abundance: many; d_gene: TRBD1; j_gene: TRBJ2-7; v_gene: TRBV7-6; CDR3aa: CASSSRQGQYEQYF; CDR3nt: TGTGCCAGCAGCTCCCGACAGGGTCAGTACGAGCAGTACTTC
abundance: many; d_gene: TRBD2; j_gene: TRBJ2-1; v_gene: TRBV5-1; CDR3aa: CASSFPSTSGGGNEQFF; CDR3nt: TGCGCCAGCAGCTTCCCCTCTACTAGCGGGGGAGGGAATGAGCAGTTCTTC
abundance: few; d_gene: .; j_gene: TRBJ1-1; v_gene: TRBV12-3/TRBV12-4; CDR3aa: CASSLEGGYTEAFF; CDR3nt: TGTGCCAGCAGTTTAGAGGGAGGTTACACTGAAGCTTTCTTT
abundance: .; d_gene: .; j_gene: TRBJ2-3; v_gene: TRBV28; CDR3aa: CASNRRTDTQYF; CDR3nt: TGTGCCAGCAACAGGCGCACAGATACGCAGTATTTT
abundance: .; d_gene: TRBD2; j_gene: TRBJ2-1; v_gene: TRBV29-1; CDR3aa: CSVETGTRGLNEQFF; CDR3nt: TGCAGCGTTGAAACCGGGACTAGGGGACTCAATGAGCAGTTCTTC
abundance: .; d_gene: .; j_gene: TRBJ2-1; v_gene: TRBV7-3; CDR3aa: CASSSSGGTRYNEQFF; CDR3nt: TGTGCCAGCAGCTCAAGTGGGGGTACCCGCTACAATGAGCAGTTCTTC
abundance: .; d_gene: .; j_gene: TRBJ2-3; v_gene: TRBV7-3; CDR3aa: CASSLYGSGIDTQYF; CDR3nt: TGTGCCAGCAGCTTATACGGGAGCGGTATTGATACGCAGTATTTT
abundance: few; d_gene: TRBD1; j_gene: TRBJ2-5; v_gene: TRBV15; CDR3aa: CATSRSRQGETQYF; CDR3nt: TGTGCCACCAGCAGGAGTAGACAGGGAGAGACCCAGTACTTC
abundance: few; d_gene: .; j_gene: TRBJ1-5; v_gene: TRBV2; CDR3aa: CASSGTMENQPQHF; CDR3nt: TGTGCCAGCAGTGGCACGATGGAGAACCAGCCCCAGCATTTT
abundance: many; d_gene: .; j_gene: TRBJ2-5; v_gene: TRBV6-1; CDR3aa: CASSVGQGQTQYF; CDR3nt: TGTGCCAGCAGTGTAGGGCAGGGGCAGACCCAGTACTTC
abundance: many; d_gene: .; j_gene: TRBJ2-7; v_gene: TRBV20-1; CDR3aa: CSARDWRDRDEQYF; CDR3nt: TGCAGTGCTAGAGATTGGCGGGATCGCGACGAGCAGTACTTC
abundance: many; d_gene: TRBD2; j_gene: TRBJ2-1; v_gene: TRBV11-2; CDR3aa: CASSFGGGRSSYNEQFF; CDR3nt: TGTGCCAGCAGCTTTGGGGGCGGGAGGAGCTCCTACAATGAGCAGTTCTTC
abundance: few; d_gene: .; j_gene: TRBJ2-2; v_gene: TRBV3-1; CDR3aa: CASSQDLLRTGELFF; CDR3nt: TGTGCCAGCAGCCAAGATCTGTTGAGGACCGGGGAGCTGTTTTTT
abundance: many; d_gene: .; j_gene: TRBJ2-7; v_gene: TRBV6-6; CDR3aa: CASSWERGRDEQYF; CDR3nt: TGTGCCAGCAGCTGGGAAAGGGGACGGGACGAGCAGTACTTC
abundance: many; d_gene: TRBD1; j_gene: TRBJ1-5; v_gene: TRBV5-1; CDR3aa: CASSQQGAGEPQHF; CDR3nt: TGCGCCAGTTCCCAACAGGGGGCTGGAGAGCCCCAGCATTTT
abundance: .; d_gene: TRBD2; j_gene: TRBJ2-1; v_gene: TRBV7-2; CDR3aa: CASSSAGLAEGEFF; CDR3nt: TGTGCCAGCAGTTCCGCCGGACTAGCGGAGGGGGAGTTCTTC
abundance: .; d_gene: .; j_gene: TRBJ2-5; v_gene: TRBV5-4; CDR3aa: CASSPGQGPRETQYF; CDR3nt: TGTGCCAGCAGCCCCGGACAAGGGCCCCGGGAGACCCAGTACTTC
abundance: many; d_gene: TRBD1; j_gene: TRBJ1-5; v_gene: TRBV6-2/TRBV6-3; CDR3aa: CASSYPGQGLRSNQPQHF; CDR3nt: TGTGCCAGCAGTTACCCTGGACAGGGGCTAAGGAGCAATCAGCCCCAGCATTTT
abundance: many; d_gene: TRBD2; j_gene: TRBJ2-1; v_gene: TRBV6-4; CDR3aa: CASSVGTSGMERQFF; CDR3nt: TGTGCCAGCAGCGTTGGGACTAGCGGGATGGAAAGGCAGTTCTTC
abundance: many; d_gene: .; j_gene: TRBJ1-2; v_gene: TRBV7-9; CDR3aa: CASSHEQDYYGYTF; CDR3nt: TGTGCCAGCAGCCACGAACAGGATTACTATGGCTACACCTTC
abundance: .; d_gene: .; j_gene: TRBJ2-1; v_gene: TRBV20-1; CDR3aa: CSVQGGAGGQFF; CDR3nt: TGCAGTGTCCAGGGCGGTGCCGGAGGGCAGTTCTTC
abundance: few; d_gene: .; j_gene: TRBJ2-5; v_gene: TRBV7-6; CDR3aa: CASSLVPNQETQYF; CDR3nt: TGTGCCAGCAGCTTAGTCCCCAATCAAGAGACCCAGTACTTC
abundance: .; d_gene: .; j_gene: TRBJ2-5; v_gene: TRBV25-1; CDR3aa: CASSTVYQETQYF; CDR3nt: TGTGCCAGCAGCACAGTGTACCAAGAGACCCAGTACTTC
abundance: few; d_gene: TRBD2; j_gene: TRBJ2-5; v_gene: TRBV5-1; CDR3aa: CASSLAVVPGLAGQETQYF; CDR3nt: TGCGCCAGCAGCTTGGCCGTAGTCCCGGGACTAGCGGGACAAGAGACCCAGTACTTC